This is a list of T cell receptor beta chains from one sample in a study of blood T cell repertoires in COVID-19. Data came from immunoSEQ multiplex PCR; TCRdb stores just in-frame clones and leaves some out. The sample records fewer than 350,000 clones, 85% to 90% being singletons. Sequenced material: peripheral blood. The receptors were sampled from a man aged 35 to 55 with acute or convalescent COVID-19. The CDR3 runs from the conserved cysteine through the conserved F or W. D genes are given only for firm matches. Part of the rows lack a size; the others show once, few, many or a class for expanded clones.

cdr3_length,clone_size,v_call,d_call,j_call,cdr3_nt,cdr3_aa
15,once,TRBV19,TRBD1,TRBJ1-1,TGTGCCAGTATCCCCCTAGGACAGGGTTACACTGAAGCTTTCTTT,CASIPLGQGYTEAFF
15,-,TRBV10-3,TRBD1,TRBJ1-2,TGTGCCATCAGTCGTGACAGGGACGGGGGCTATGGCTACACCTTC,CAISRDRDGGYGYTF
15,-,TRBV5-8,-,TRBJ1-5,TGTGCCAGCAGCTTGTTTGTGACACCGGATCAGCCCCAGCATTTT,CASSLFVTPDQPQHF
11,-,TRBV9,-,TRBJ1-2,TGTGCCAGCAGAGGCGACGGGGGCTACACCTTC,CASRGDGGYTF
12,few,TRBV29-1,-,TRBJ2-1,TGCAGCGTAGACGGAGGGGTCTTTGAGCCGTTCTTC,CSVDGGVFEPFF
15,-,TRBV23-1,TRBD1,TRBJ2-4,TGCGCCAGCAGTCAATTGGTGACAGGGGAAAACATTCAGTACTTC,CASSQLVTGENIQYF
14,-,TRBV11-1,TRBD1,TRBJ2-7,TGTGCCAGCAGCTTGACAGGGGCTTCCTACGAGCAGTACTTC,CASSLTGASYEQYF
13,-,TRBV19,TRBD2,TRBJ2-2,TGTGCCACCGATAGCGGGGCCACCGGGGAGCTGTTTTTT,CATDSGATGELFF
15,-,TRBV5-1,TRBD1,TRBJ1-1,TGCGCCAGCAGACGGGGGACAGGGGGCGAAACTGAAGCTTTCTTT,CASRRGTGGETEAFF
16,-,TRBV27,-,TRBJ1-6,TGTGCCAGCAGCTTACTTTCAACAGGGACGAATTCACCCCTCCACTTT,CASSLLSTGTNSPLHF
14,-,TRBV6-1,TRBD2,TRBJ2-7,TGTGCCAGCAGTGAGGGGGGGGACGTCACCGAGCAGTACTTC,CASSEGGDVTEQYF
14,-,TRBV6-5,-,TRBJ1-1,TGTGCCAGCCTCCCAGTAGGAGGGAGCACTGAAGCTTTCTTT,CASLPVGGSTEAFF
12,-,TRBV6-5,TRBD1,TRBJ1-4,TGTGCCAGCAGGGGACAGTATGAAAAACTGTTTTTT,CASRGQYEKLFF
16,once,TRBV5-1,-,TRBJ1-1,TGCGCCAGCAGCTTTCCGGGGGGGGCCGATAGCACTGAAGCTTTCTTT,CASSFPGGADSTEAFF
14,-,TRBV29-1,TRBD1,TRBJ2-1,TGCAGCGTTGAAGGTGGACAGGGGGCTAATGAGCAGTTCTTC,CSVEGGQGANEQFF
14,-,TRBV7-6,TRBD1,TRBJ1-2,TGTGCCAGCAGCTCCGGACAGGGTAACTATGGCTACACCTTC,CASSSGQGNYGYTF
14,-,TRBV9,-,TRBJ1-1,TGTGCCAGCCGAAGCGACCCGTCGAACACTGAAGCTTTCTTT,CASRSDPSNTEAFF
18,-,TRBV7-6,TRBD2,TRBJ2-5,TGTGCCAGCAGCCCCGGACTAGCGGGGGGCCACTTTCAAGAGACCCAGTACTTC,CASSPGLAGGHFQETQYF
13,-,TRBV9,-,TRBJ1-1,TGTGCCAGCAGCGTAGAGGGGTGGACTGAAGCTTTCTTT,CASSVEGWTEAFF
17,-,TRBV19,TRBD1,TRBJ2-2,TGTGCCAGTAGAGTCTCACCCGGGACAGGGGGGACCGGGGAGCTGTTTTTT,CASRVSPGTGGTGELFF
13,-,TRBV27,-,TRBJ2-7,TGTGCCAGCAGTTTTGGGCAGACCTACGAGCAGTACTTC,CASSFGQTYEQYF
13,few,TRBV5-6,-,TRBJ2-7,TGTGCCAGCAGTCGGACAGACTCCTACGAGCAGTACTTC,CASSRTDSYEQYF
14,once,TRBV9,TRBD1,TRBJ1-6,TGTGCCAGCACAATGGGACAGAGTTATTCACCCCTCCACTTT,CASTMGQSYSPLHF
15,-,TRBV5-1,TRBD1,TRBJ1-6,TGCGCCAGCAGCATCGACAGGGAGCCTAATTCACCCCTCCACTTT,CASSIDREPNSPLHF
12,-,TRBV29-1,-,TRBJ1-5,TGCAGCGTTGGGACAGACAATCAGCCCCAGCATTTT,CSVGTDNQPQHF
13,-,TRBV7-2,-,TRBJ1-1,TGTGCCAGCACCCAAACGGGGTCGACTGAAGCTTTCTTT,CASTQTGSTEAFF
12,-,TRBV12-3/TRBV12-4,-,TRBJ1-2,TGTGCCAGCAGTTGGGCTGTCTATGGCTACACCTTC,CASSWAVYGYTF
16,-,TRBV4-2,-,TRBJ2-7,TGTGCCAGCAGCCAAGATAGGAACCGGGGAAAATACGAGCAGTACTTC,CASSQDRNRGKYEQYF
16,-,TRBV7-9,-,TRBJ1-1,TGTGCCAGCAGCCCGTCTCAGGGGTCTCTCAACACTGAAGCTTTCTTT,CASSPSQGSLNTEAFF
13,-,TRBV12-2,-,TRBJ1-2,TGTGCAAGTCGCTTAGGGGGGGACTATGGCTACACCTTC,CASRLGGDYGYTF
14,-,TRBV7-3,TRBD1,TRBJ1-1,TGTGCCAGCAGCTTAACGGGACAGGGCACTGAAGCTTTCTTT,CASSLTGQGTEAFF
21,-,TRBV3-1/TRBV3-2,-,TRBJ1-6,TGTGCCAGCAGCCAAGTACTCTCCGGAGGGCGGGGATCGTCCTATAATTCACCCCTCCACTTT,CASSQVLSGGRGSSYNSPLHF
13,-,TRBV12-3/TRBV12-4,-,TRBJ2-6,TGTGCCAGCAGGAGAGGGGGGGCCAACGTCCTGACTTTC,CASRRGGANVLTF
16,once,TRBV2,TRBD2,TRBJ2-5,TGTGCCAGCAGTGAGGGGGTAGCGGGGTACCAAGAGACCCAGTACTTC,CASSEGVAGYQETQYF
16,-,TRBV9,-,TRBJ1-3,TGTGCCAGCAGCCCGCGGGGGGGCCTCTCTGGAAACACCATATATTTT,CASSPRGGLSGNTIYF
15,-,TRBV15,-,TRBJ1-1,TGTGCCACCGGGCCTCAGGGTTGGGGAGCGGGTGAAGCTTTCTTT,CATGPQGWGAGEAFF
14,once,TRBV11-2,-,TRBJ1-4,TGTGCCAGCAGCAGACAGGCATCTAATGAAAAACTGTTTTTT,CASSRQASNEKLFF
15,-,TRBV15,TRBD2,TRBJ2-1,TGTGCCACCAGCAGAAATAGGGAGGGGACCCGGCTCCAGTTCTTC,CATSRNREGTRLQFF
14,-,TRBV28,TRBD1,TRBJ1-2,TGTGCCAGCAGATCCACAGGGGGCGCAGGAGGCTACACCTTC,CASRSTGGAGGYTF
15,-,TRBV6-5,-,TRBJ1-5,TGTGCCAGCAGCCGCAACAGGGCGGTGGATCAGCCCCAGCATTTT,CASSRNRAVDQPQHF